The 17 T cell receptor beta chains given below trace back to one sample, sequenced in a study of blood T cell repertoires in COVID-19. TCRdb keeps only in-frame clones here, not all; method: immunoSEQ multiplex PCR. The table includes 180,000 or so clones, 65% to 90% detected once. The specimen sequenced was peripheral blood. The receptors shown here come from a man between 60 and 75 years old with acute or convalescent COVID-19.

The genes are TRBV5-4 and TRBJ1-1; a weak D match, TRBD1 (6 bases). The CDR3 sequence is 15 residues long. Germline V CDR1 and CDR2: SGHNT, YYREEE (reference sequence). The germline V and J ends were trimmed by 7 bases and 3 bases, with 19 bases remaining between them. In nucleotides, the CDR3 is TGTGCCAGCGGGGAATTGGACAGTCTGGACACTGAAGCTTTCTTT. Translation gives CASGELDSLDTEAFF.

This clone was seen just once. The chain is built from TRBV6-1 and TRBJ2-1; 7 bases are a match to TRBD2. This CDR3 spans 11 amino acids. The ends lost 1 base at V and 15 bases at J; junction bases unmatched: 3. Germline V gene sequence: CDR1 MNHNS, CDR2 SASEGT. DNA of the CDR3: TGTGCCAGCAGTGAAGGCGGGAGCCCGTTCTTC. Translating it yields CASSEGGSPFF.

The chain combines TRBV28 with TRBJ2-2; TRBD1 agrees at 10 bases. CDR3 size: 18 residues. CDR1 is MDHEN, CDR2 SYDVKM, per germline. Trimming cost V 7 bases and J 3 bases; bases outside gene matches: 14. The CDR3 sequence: CASKPPGQGLFYTGELFF. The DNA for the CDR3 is TGTGCCAGCAAGCCCCCGGGACAGGGGCTTTTTTACACCGGGGAGCTGTTTTTT.

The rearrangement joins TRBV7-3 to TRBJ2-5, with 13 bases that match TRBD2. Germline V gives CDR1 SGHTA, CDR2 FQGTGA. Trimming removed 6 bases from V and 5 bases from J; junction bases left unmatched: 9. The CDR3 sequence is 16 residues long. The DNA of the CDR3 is TGTGCCAGCAGTCCTGAAGGACTAGCGGGAGCGGAGACCCAGTACTTC. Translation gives CASSPEGLAGAETQYF.

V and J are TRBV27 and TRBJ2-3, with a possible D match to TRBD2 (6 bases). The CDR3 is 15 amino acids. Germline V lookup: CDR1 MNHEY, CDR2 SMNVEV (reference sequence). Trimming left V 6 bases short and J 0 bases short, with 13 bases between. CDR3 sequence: CASRSAGLSTDTQYF. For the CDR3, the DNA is TGTGCCAGCAGGTCAGCGGGTCTTAGCACAGATACGCAGTATTTT.

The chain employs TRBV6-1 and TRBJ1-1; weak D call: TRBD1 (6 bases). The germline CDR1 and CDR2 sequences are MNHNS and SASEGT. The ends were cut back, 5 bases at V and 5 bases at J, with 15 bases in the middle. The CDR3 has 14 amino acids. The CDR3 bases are TGTGCCAGCAGTTTCCGGGGGGCGGAAACTGAAGCTTTCTTT. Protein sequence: CASSFRGAETEAFF.

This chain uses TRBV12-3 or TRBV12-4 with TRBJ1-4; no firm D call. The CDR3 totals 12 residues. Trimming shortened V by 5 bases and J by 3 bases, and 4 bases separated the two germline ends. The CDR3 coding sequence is TGTGCCAGCAGTCCATCTAATGAAAAACTGTTTTTT. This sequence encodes CASSPSNEKLFF.

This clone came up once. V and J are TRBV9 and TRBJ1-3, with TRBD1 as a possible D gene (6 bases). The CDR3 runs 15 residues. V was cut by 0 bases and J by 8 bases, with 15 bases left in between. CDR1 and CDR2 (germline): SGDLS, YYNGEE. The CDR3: CASSVATGKSHTIYF. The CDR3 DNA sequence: TGTGCCAGCAGCGTAGCTACAGGGAAGAGTCACACCATATATTTT.

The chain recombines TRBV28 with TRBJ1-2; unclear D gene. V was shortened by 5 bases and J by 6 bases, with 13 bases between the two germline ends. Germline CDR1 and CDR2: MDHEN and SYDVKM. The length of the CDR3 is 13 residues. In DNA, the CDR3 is TGTGCCAGCAGTCGCGGGTGGGGTAATGGCTACACCTTC. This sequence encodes CASSRGWGNGYTF.

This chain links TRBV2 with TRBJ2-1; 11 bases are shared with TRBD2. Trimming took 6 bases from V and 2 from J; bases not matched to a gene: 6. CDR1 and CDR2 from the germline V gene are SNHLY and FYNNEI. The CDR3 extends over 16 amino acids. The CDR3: CASSRGLAAAYNEQFF. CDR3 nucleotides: TGTGCCAGCAGCCGGGGACTAGCGGCGGCCTACAATGAGCAGTTCTTC.

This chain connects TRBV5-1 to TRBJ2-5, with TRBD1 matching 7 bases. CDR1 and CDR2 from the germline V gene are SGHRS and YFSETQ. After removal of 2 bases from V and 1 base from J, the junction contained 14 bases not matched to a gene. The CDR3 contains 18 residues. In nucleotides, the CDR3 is TGCGCCAGCAGCTTCGACAGGGTGAGTCAACCGTTCCAAGAGACCCAGTACTTC. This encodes CASSFDRVSQPFQETQYF. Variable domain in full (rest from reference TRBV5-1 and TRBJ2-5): KAGVTQTPRYLIKTRGQQVTLSCSPISGHRSVSWYQQTPGQGLQFLFEYFSETQRNKGNFPGRFSGRQFSNSRSEMNVSTLELGDSALYLCASSFDRVSQPFQETQYFGPGTRLLVL.

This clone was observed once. In DNA, the CDR3 is TGTGCCAGCAGTGCTGGAGGTTTCCTCCTCTCTGGGGCCAACGTCCTGACTTTC. Amino acid sequence: CASSAGGFLLSGANVLTF. This chain uses TRBV6-1 with TRBJ2-6; TRBD2 might be the D (5 bases). The V gene lost 4 bases and the J gene lost 0 bases, with 16 bases spanning the gap. The CDR3 is 18 amino acids. Germline values: CDR1 MNHNS, CDR2 SASEGT.

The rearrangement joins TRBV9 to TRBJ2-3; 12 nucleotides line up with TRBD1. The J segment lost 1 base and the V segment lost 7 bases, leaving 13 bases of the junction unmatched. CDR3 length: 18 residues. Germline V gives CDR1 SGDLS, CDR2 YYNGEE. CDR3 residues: CASGYRDRGQVGTDTQYF. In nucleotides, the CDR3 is TGTGCCAGCGGATACCGGGACAGGGGGCAAGTGGGCACAGATACGCAGTATTTT. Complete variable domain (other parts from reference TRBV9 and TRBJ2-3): DSGVTQTPKHLITATGQRVTLRCSPRSGDLSVYWYQQSLDQGLQFLIQYYNGEERAKGNILERFSAQQFPDLHSELNLSSLELGDSALYFCASGYRDRGQVGTDTQYFGPGTRLTVL.

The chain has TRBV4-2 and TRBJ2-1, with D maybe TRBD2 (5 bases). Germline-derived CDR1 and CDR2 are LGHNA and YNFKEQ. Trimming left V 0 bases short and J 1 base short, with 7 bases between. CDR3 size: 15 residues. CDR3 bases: TGTGCCAGCAGCCAAGACTCGGGGTCCTACAATGAGCAGTTCTTC. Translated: CASSQDSGSYNEQFF.

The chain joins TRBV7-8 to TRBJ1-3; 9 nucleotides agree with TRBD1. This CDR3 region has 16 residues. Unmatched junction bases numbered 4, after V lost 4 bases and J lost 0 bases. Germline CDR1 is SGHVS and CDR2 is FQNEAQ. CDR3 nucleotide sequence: TGTGCCAGCAGCTCCTTGGACAGGGGCTCTGGAAACACCATATATTTT. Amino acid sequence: CASSSLDRGSGNTIYF.

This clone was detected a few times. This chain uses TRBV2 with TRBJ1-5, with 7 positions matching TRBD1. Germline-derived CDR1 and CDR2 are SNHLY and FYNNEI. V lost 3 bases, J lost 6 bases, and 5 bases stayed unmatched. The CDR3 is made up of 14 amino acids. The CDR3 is CASSDPGGSQPQHF. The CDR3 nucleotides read TGTGCCAGCAGTGACCCAGGGGGGTCTCAGCCCCAGCATTTT.

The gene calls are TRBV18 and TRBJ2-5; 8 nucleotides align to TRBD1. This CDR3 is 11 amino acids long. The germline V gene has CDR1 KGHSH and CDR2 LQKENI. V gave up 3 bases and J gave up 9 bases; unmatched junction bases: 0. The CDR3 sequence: CASSPDRAQYF. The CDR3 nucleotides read TGTGCCAGCTCACCGGACAGGGCCCAGTACTTC.